This T cell receptor beta chain is drawn from a study of blood T cells in healthy people across ages. At the level of the study: Roughly one uniquely barcoded beta molecule per two T cells was captured.

Combining a sample-barcoded 5' primer with a J-beta primer mix, a second PCR ran for about 7 to 11 cycles. Tagging of each cDNA molecule was performed by a template-switch adaptor with 12 random nucleotides. Each CDR3 protein is one row after TCRdb ran MiXCR on the 5' RACE reads. The sample has about 780,000 distinct CDR3 sequences; 46% are singletons. Total RNA extracted from each sample amounted to at least 5 micrograms. This clonotype occurred a few times. Sequenced input: blood. This TCR came from an elderly man in good health.

The CDR3 DNA reads as TGTGCCAGCAGCTTAGAGAGACAGATGAGCTCTGGAAACACCATATATTTT. Amino acids: CASSLERQMSSGNTIYF. This chain connects TRBV7-9 to TRBJ1-3, with D perhaps matching TRBD1 (5 bases). The V gene lost 1 base and the J gene lost 0 bases, with 13 bases spanning the gap. Germline assignment: CDR1 SEHNR and CDR2 FQNEAQ (reference sequence). The CDR3 contains 17 residues. The full variable domain, in which reference TRBV7-9 and TRBJ1-3 provide the parts outside the CDR3, is DTGVSQNPRHKITKRGQNVTFRCDPISEHNRLYWYRQTLGQGPEFLTYFQNEAQLEKSRLLSDRFSAERPKGSFSTLEIQRTEQGDSAMYLCASSLERQMSSGNTIYFGEGSWLTVV.